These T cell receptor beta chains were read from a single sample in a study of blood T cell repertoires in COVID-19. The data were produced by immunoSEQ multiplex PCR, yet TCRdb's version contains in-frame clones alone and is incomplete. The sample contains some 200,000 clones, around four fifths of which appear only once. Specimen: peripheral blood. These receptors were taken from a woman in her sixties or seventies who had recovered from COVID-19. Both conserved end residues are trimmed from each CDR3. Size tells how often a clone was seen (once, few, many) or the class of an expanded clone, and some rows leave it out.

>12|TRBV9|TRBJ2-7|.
ASSETLENYEQY
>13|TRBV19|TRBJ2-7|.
ASSFRQGTIYEQY
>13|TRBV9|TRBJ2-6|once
ASSVTGSGANVLT
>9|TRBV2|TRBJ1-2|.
ASSDRLSYT
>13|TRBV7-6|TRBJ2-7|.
ASSTTSTAPYEQY
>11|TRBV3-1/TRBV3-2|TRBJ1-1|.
ASSQGKGTEAF
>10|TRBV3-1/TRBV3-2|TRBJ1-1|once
ASSLLASEAF
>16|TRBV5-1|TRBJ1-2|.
ASSSTRVGTGNNYGYT
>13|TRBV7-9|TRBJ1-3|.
ASSLDGGPGNTIY
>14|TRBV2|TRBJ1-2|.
ASTAGERWMDYGYT
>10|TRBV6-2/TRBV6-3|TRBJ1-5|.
ASSYGGESQH
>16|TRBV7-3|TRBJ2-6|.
ASSLRPGDRSGANVLT
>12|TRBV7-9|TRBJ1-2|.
ASSASQGNYGYT
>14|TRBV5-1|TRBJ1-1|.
ASSYAGTGGATEAF
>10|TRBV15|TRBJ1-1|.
ATSRATGEAF
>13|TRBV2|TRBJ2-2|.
ASGVAGAATGELF
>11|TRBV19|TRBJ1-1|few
ASVRGKLTEAF
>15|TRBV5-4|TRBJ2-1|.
ASSFKTRTGLVSEQF
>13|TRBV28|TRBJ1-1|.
ASSLSAQGGDEAF
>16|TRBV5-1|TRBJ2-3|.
ASSYTGLAGGPGDTQY
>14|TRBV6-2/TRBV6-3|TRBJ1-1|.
ASSYLTGTSNTEAF
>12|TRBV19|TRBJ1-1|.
ASREYKGDTEAF
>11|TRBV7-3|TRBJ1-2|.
ASGQGRKHGYT
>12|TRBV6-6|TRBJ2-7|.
ASSYAPQGYEQY
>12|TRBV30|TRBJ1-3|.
AWSRRSSGNTIY
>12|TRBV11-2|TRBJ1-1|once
ASSLVRGRTEAF